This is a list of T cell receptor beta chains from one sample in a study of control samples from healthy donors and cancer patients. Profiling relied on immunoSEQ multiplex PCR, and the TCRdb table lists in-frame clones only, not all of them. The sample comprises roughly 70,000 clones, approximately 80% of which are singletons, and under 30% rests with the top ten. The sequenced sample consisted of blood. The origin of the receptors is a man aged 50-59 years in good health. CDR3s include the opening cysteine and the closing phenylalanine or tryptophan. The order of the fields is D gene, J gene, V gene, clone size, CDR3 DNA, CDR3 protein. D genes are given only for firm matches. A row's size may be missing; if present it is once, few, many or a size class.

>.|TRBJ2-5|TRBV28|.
TGTGCCACCGCGGACAGCTGGGTCCAGTACTTC
CATADSWVQYF
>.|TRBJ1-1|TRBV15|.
TGTGCCACCAGCAGTAGACGGGGGTTCGTACATGGAGCTTTCTTT
CATSSRRGFVHGAFF
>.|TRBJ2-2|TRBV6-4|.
TGTGCCACCCAAGACGTTACCGGGGAGCTGTTTTTT
CATQDVTGELFF
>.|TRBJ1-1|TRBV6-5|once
TGTGCCAGCAGTTTAGGAGGAATGGGTTTGAGCACTGAAGCTTTCTTT
CASSLGGMGLSTEAFF
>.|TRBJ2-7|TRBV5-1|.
TGCGCCAGCAGCTTGGCCGTTGGGGGCAGAACCTACGAGCAGTACTTC
CASSLAVGGRTYEQYF
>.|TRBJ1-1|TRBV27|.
TGTGCCAGCAGTTTTAGTACAGGGTTACCCCGAGGGACTGAAGCTTTCTTT
CASSFSTGLPRGTEAFF
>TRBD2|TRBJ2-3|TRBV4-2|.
TGTGCCAGCAGCCAGGGGGGGACTAGCGGGAGTTCCCCTGGGTCAGATACGCAGTATTTT
CASSQGGTSGSSPGSDTQYF
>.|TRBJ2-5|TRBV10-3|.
TGTGCCATCAGCCACGGGGAGGAGACATATTCAAAGACCCAGTACTTC
CAISHGEETYSKTQYF
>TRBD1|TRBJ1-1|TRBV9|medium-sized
TGTGCCAGCAGCGCCCACCGCGACAGGGTTGAAACTGAAGCTTTCTTT
CASSAHRDRVETEAFF
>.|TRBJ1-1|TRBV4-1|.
TGCGCCAGCAGCCACCCCCCGGACGCTCAAGGGATGAACACTGAAGCTTTCTTT
CASSHPPDAQGMNTEAFF
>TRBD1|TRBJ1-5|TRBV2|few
TGTGCCAGCAGTGGGGGACAGGGGTATCAGCCCCAGCATTTT
CASSGGQGYQPQHF
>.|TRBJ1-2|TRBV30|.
TGTGCCTGGCGGGGACACTCGAACGGTGGCTACACCTTC
CAWRGHSNGGYTF
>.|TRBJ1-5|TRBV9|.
TGTGCCAGCAGCGTAGGTGGCAGACCATCTCAGCCCCAGCATTTT
CASSVGGRPSQPQHF
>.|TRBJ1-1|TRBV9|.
TGTGCCAGCAGCGTAGATACGAGGGCTGAAGCTTTCTTT
CASSVDTRAEAFF
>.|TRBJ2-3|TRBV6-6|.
TGTGCCAGCAGTCCAGGCCGGGGAGATACGCAGTATTTT
CASSPGRGDTQYF
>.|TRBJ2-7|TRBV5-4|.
TGTGCCAGCAGCTCTGTGGACTCCTACGAGCAGTACTTC
CASSSVDSYEQYF
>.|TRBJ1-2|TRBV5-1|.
TGCGCCAGCAGCTTGGCAGGGCTGGACTACACCTTC
CASSLAGLDYTF
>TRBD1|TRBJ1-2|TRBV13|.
TGTGCCAGCAGCTCAGGGACAGTCTATGGCTACACCTTC
CASSSGTVYGYTF
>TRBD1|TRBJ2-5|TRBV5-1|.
TGCGCCAGCAGCGTCGGGGACAGAAAAGAGACCCAGTACTTC
CASSVGDRKETQYF
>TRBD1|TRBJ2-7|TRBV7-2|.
TGTGCCAGCAGCCAAGTCGGGACAGGGGGCTCCGAGCAGTACTTC
CASSQVGTGGSEQYF
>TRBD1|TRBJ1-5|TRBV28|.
TGTGCCAGCAGTTTATGGTCCGGACAGGGGCACAATCAGCCCCAGCATTTT
CASSLWSGQGHNQPQHF
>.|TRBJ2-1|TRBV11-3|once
TGTGCCAGCAGCTTAGTTGTGTCGGGAGAGGACGTCAATGAGCAGTTCTTC
CASSLVVSGEDVNEQFF
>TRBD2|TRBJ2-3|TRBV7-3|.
TGTGCCAGCAGCTTATCGGGAGGAACAGATACGCAGTATTTT
CASSLSGGTDTQYF
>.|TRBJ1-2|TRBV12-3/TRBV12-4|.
TGTGCCAGCAGTTTGGTGGGACGAGGCTACACCTTC
CASSLVGRGYTF
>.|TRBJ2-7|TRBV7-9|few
TGTGCCAGCAGCTTGGATCTAGCCTACGAGCAGTACTTC
CASSLDLAYEQYF
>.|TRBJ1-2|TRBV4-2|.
TGTGCCAGCAGCCAAGACGACAGGAACTATGGCTACACCTTC
CASSQDDRNYGYTF
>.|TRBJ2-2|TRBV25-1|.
TGTGCCAGCAGTGAATATAGTGACACCGGGGAGCTGTTTTTT
CASSEYSDTGELFF
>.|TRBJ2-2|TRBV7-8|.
TGTGCCAGCAGCTCTTACACCGGGGAGCTGTTTTTT
CASSSYTGELFF